The next 3 T cell receptor beta chains were all read from a single sample in a study of T cells in Graves' hyperthyroidism and ophthalmopathy. From RNA transcripts, TCR beta CDR3 regions were amplified. First-round RT-PCR of the TCR CDR3 relied on the HTBI primer set. TCRdb reprocessed the multiplex PCR reads with MiXCR, giving one entry per CDR3 protein. The table lists approximately 330,000 distinct CDR3 sequences, roughly a fifth of them singletons. The sample taken for sequencing was blood. These receptors all stem from a woman between 50 and 59 years old with Graves' hyperthyroidism.

The table lists this clonotype with many counts. J is TRBJ2-3 and V is TRBV20-1; TRBD1 matches at 7 bases. J lost 2 bases, V lost 4 bases, and 3 bases had no gene match. Germline V lookup: CDR1 DFQATT, CDR2 SNEGSKA (reference sequence). The length of the CDR3 is 13 residues. CDR3 in DNA: TGCAGTGCTAACAGGGGCTTCACAGATACGCAGTATTTT. As protein: CSANRGFTDTQYF.

This clonotype was detected many times. The chain uses TRBV29-1 and TRBJ2-1, with D maybe TRBD1 (6 bases). Trimming left V 7 bases short and J 9 bases short, with 25 bases between. Germline lookup yields CDR1 SQVTM and CDR2 ANQGSEA. CDR3 length: 15 amino acids. CDR3: CSAQRGSAYLLEQFF. The CDR3 DNA follows: TGCAGCGCCCAAAGGGGGTCAGCCTATTTGCTTGAGCAGTTCTTC.

This chain connects TRBV6-4 to TRBJ2-1; 9 bases align to TRBD2. V shed 6 bases and J 6 bases; nucleotides not matched to a gene: 6. Germline CDR1 is MRHNA and CDR2 is SNTAGT. The CDR3 covers 14 residues. CDR3 nucleotide sequence: TGTGCCAGCAGAAGCGGGAGGATTAGCAATGAGCAGTTCTTC. Translation gives CASRSGRISNEQFF.